Presented here are 31 T cell receptor beta chains from one specimen sequenced in a study of blood T cell repertoires in COVID-19 (dated by TCRdb to the early 2020s). The method was the immunoSEQ multiplex PCR assay. What TCRdb holds here is the immuneACCESS table cut down to in-frame rearrangements. Part of the clones is not present; checked against another copy, under half of the missing clones reflect an unresolved V gene, and the others are unexplained. A total of roughly 260,000 clones appear in this sample, 82% of them only once. Of the sample, roughly 3% is held by the ten largest clones. The sequencing sample was made of peripheral blood. These receptors were collected from a woman younger than 35 with acute or convalescent COVID-19.

This clone occurred a few times. The chain carries TRBV7-2 and TRBJ2-5, with TRBD2 matching over 12 bases. Germline V gene sequence: CDR1 SGHTA, CDR2 FQGNSA. This CDR3 has 16 amino acids. Trimming took 5 bases from V and 6 from J; bases not matched to a gene: 10. The CDR3 nucleotides are TGTGCCAGCAGCCCCGGAGGACTAGCGGGACTGAAGACCCAGTACTTC. Its translation: CASSPGGLAGLKTQYF.

This clone has just a few counts. V and J are TRBV19 and TRBJ1-1; 9 bases match TRBD1. Germline CDR1 LNHDA, CDR2 SQIVND (reference sequence). This CDR3 has 17 residues. The J segment lost 1 base and the V segment lost 1 base, leaving 7 bases of the junction unmatched. This chain's CDR3 is CASSIGPSTGGNTEAFF. CDR3 nucleotide sequence: TGTGCCAGTAGTATAGGCCCGTCGACAGGGGGGAACACTGAAGCTTTCTTT.

The chain uses TRBV7-9 and TRBJ1-2; 7 bases match TRBD1. This CDR3 spans 12 amino acids. The V segment lost 10 bases and the J segment 7 bases; nucleotides outside the gene matches: 9. Germline V gives CDR1 SEHNR, CDR2 FQNEAQ (reference sequence). CDR3 sequence (DNA): TGTGCCACCACGCCGGCAGGGGGTGGCTACACCTTC. Translated: CATTPAGGGYTF. Full variable domain (rest looked up from reference TRBV7-9 and TRBJ1-2): DTGVSQNPRHKITKRGQNVTFRCDPISEHNRLYWYRQTLGQGPEFLTYFQNEAQLEKSRLLSDRFSAERPKGSFSTLEIQRTEQGDSAMYLCATTPAGGGYTFGSGTRLTVV.

CDR3 in DNA: TGTGCCAGCAGCTTAAAAGGTGGTAGCGGGAGGGTTTACAATGAGCAGTTCTTC. This codes for CASSLKGGSGRVYNEQFF. The chain recombines TRBV11-2 with TRBJ2-1; 11 nucleotides match TRBD2. Germline trimming cut 2 bases from V and 4 bases from J; bases unmatched to any gene: 10. The CDR3 totals 18 residues. The germline gives CDR1 SGHAT, CDR2 FQNNGV.

The J gene is TRBJ2-2, the V gene TRBV30; no definite D call. Germline V gene sequence: CDR1 GTSNPN, CDR2 SVGIG (reference sequence). The CDR3 consists of 13 residues. With 0 bases removed from V and 8 bases from J, the gap between germline ends came to 10 bases. CDR3 nucleotide sequence: TGTGCCTGGAGTGTACTTGGGCTAGGGGAGCTGTTTTTT. Amino acids: CAWSVLGLGELFF.

The genes are TRBV19 and TRBJ2-1; maybe TRBD1 (6 bases). Between the trimmed V and J ends, which lost 4 bases and 7 bases, there was a span of 14 bases. CDR3 length: 14 residues. Germline V gives CDR1 LNHDA, CDR2 SQIVND (reference sequence). The CDR3 DNA follows: TGTGCCAGTAGTAATCAGGGGAGTGTGAATGAGCAGTTCTTC. Residues: CASSNQGSVNEQFF.

This sequence joins TRBV2 and TRBJ2-7; possible D gene TRBD2, 6 bases. The V gene's germline CDR1 is SNHLY and CDR2 FYNNEI. V was pared by 5 bases and J by 4 bases, with 6 bases between. The CDR3 loop spans 11 amino acids. CDR3 nucleotides: TGTGCCAGCAGTAGCGGGTACGAGCAGTACTTC. Encoded protein: CASSSGYEQYF.

In nucleotides, the CDR3 is TGTGCCAGCAGCGGACTCCCGGGACTCGGCGAGCAGTACTTC. It translates to CASSGLPGLGEQYF. The chain is built from TRBV7-6 and TRBJ2-7; D may be TRBD2 (6 bases). Trimming shortened V by 5 bases and J by 6 bases, and 17 bases separated the two germline ends. The length of the CDR3 is 14 residues. Germline values: CDR1 SGHVS, CDR2 FNYEAQ.

The rearrangement uses TRBV5-1 and TRBJ2-3, with a tentative D call TRBD1 (5 bases). Trimming stripped 0 bases from V and 6 bases from J, with 8 bases between. The V gene's germline CDR1 is SGHRS and CDR2 YFSETQ. The length of the CDR3 is 13 residues. CDR3 loop: CASSLAGWDTQYF. For the CDR3, the DNA is TGCGCCAGCAGCTTGGCAGGGTGGGATACGCAGTATTTT.

The J gene is TRBJ2-3, the V gene TRBV7-6; 7 positions agree with TRBD2. Germline trimming cut 6 bases from V and 0 bases from J; bases unmatched to any gene: 9. The CDR3 is made up of 16 amino acids. CDR1 is SGHVS, CDR2 FNYEAQ, per germline. CDR3 loop: CASSSLGSGSTDTQYF. In DNA form, the CDR3 reads TGTGCCAGCAGTTCCTTGGGTAGCGGGAGCACAGATACGCAGTATTTT.

This clone was picked up a small number of times. The CDR3 nucleotides read TGCGCCAGCAGCCAAGAGAGGAGGGGCGTTGGTTATGAGCAGTTCTTC. Its translation: CASSQERRGVGYEQFF. The rearrangement uses TRBV4-3 and TRBJ2-1; D possibly corresponds to TRBD2 (6 bases). Trimming removed 0 bases at V and 8 bases at J, with 17 bases between. CDR3 size: 16 residues. Germline V gene sequence: CDR1 LGHNA, CDR2 YSLEER.

This rearrangement joins TRBV4-3 to TRBJ1-2; 7 bases are a match to TRBD1. The CDR3 is 16 residues long. Germline values: CDR1 LGHNA, CDR2 YSLEER. V shed 4 bases and J 0 bases; nucleotides not matched to a gene: 8. The CDR3 DNA reads as TGCGCCAGCAGCCCACAGGGGTACAGAGCTAACTATGGCTACACCTTC. Translating it yields CASSPQGYRANYGYTF.

V and J are TRBV6-5 and TRBJ2-7; D call uncertain. CDR3 length: 13 amino acids. Trimming stripped 2 bases from V and 7 bases from J, with 12 bases between. Germline lookup yields CDR1 MNHEY and CDR2 SVGAGI. The CDR3 region has the DNA TGTGCCAGCAGTTACGGGCAGACCACGGAGCAGTACTTC. Residues: CASSYGQTTEQYF.

The V and J genes are TRBV3-1 (or the pseudogene TRBV3-2) and TRBJ2-5; 7 bases match TRBD2. Germline CDR1 LGHDT, CDR2 YNNKEL (reference sequence). The CDR3 contains 15 residues. V shed 0 bases, J shed 7 bases, and the junction held 8 bases outside the gene matches. CDR3 sequence: CASSQDTTRGGTQYF. CDR3 in DNA: TGTGCCAGCAGCCAAGATACGACACGCGGGGGGACCCAGTACTTC.

This chain links TRBV7-3 with TRBJ2-1, with D unresolved. V dropped 1 base and J dropped 5 bases, with 15 bases sitting between them. Germline CDR1 and CDR2: SGHTA and FQGTGA. The CDR3 sequence is 16 residues long. The CDR3 bases are TGTGCCAGCAGCTTAAGTATGAACCCTGGGCACAATGAGCAGTTCTTC. This translates into CASSLSMNPGHNEQFF.

The chain employs TRBV29-1 and TRBJ2-7; TRBD1 matches 9 bases. V trimming: 4 bases; J trimming: 2 bases; junction bases outside the gene matches: 3. The V gene's germline CDR1 is SQVTM and CDR2 ANQGSEA. CDR3 size: 13 residues. The CDR3 DNA is TGCAGCGTTGGCGACAGGGGGGCCTACGAGCAGTACTTC. Translating it yields CSVGDRGAYEQYF.

J is TRBJ2-3 and V is TRBV29-1; the match to TRBD2 covers 7 bases. Trimming cost V 2 bases and J 2 bases; bases outside gene matches: 7. The CDR3 is made up of 15 amino acids. Per germline, CDR1 SQVTM and CDR2 ANQGSEA. The DNA for the CDR3 is TGCAGCGTTGAACTGCTAGCGGAGACCACAGATACGCAGTATTTT. It yields the protein CSVELLAETTDTQYF.

The gene calls are TRBV7-9 and TRBJ2-7; maybe TRBD2 (5 bases). This CDR3 has 12 residues. Germline lookup yields CDR1 SEHNR and CDR2 FQNEAQ (reference sequence). The ends were cut back, 5 bases at V and 10 bases at J, with 15 bases in the middle. DNA for the CDR3: TGTGCCAGCAGCCTCGACACTAGTGGACAGTACTTC. Translating it yields CASSLDTSGQYF.

The genes are TRBV2 and TRBJ2-4; 10 bases are shared with TRBD1. CDR1 is SNHLY, CDR2 FYNNEI, per germline. This CDR3 has 13 amino acids. Trimming removed 6 bases from V and 7 bases from J; junction bases left unmatched: 3. In DNA form, the CDR3 reads TGTGCCAGCAGGGGGACAGGGGTGAACATTCAGTACTTC. It specifies CASRGTGVNIQYF. The complete variable domain, with remaining parts taken from reference TRBV2 and TRBJ2-4, reads EPEVTQTPSHQVTQMGQEVILRCVPISNHLYFYWYRQILGQKVEFLVSFYNNEISEKSEIFDDQFSVERPDGSNFTLKIRSTKLEDSAMYFCASRGTGVNIQYFGAGTRLSVL.

The CDR3 nucleotides read TGTGCCAGCAGTCTAAACCACCCCGGGAACATTGGAAACACCATATATTTT. Encoded protein: CASSLNHPGNIGNTIYF. V gene TRBV6-6 combines with J gene TRBJ1-3, with D unclear. Germline loops: CDR1 MNHNY, CDR2 SVGAGI (reference sequence). The CDR3 covers 17 residues. V shed 5 bases and J shed 3 bases, with 20 bases lying between them.

The DNA of the CDR3 is TGCGCCAGCAGCTTGGGGCAACTAGCGCGTAGCACAGATACGCAGTATTTT. Encoded protein: CASSLGQLARSTDTQYF. The rearrangement links TRBV5-1 to TRBJ2-3, with 7 bases identical to TRBD2. V was pared by 0 bases and J by 0 bases, with 7 bases of the junction left unmatched. This CDR3 contains 17 residues. CDR1 and CDR2 from the germline V gene are SGHRS and YFSETQ.

The chain couples TRBV4-3 to TRBJ2-7; maybe TRBD2 (6 bases). Germline CDR1 LGHNA, CDR2 YSLEER. The V and J ends lost 1 base and 3 bases respectively, with 16 bases between them. This CDR3 is built from 16 residues. CDR3 loop: CASSQGLGAGLYEQYF. The CDR3 DNA follows: TGCGCCAGCAGCCAAGGGCTCGGAGCGGGCCTCTACGAGCAGTACTTC.

The chain combines TRBV5-6 with TRBJ1-2, with no clear D. Trimming removed 3 bases from V and 6 bases from J, with 18 bases in between. The CDR3 contains 15 residues. Germline V CDR1 and CDR2: SGHDT, YYEEEE. CDR3 protein: CASSYILPGWDGYTF. CDR3 in DNA: TGTGCCAGCAGCTATATACTACCCGGGTGGGATGGCTACACCTTC.

V usage is TRBV14 and J usage is TRBJ2-1, with TRBD2 matching over 7 bases. CDR1 and CDR2 (germline): SGHDN, FVKESK. This CDR3 has 15 amino acids. The trim removed 0 bases at V and 12 bases at J, leaving 11 bases unmatched. CDR3 protein: CASSQDWTRQAAQFF. CDR3 DNA sequence: TGTGCCAGCAGCCAAGATTGGACTAGGCAGGCGGCGCAGTTCTTC.

The chain joins TRBV7-9 to TRBJ1-2; the match to TRBD1 covers 10 bases. This CDR3 comprises 14 residues. The ends lost 5 bases at V and 3 bases at J; junction bases unmatched: 3. Germline-derived CDR1 and CDR2 are SEHNR and FQNEAQ (reference sequence). The CDR3 sequence: CASSRGTGDYGYTF. The CDR3 bases are TGTGCCAGCAGCCGCGGGACAGGGGACTATGGCTACACCTTC.

V gene TRBV12-5 combines with J gene TRBJ1-6; the D is unclear. Looked up from germline, CDR1 is LGHNT and CDR2 is FRNRAP. The V gene lost 6 bases and the J gene lost 3 bases, with 6 bases spanning the gap. The CDR3 extends over 13 amino acids. The CDR3 reads CASGRDYNSPLHF. The CDR3 region has the DNA TGTGCTAGTGGCCGGGACTATAATTCACCCCTCCACTTT.

The V and J genes are TRBV14 and TRBJ1-3, with a weak D call TRBD1 (6 bases). Germline CDR1 is SGHDN and CDR2 is FVKESK. This CDR3 spans 15 amino acids. Trimming removed 2 bases from V and 4 bases from J, with 12 bases in between. The CDR3, as DNA: TGTGCCAGCAGCCAAAACAGGGCTGGCGGAAACACCATATATTTT. Its translation: CASSQNRAGGNTIYF.

This clone was detected once. This sequence joins TRBV13 and TRBJ1-1, with TRBD1 matching 7 bases. The V gene's germline CDR1 is PRHDT and CDR2 FYEKMQ (reference sequence). V trimming: 5 bases; J trimming: 1 base; junction bases outside the gene matches: 7. CDR3 length: 15 amino acids. The CDR3, as DNA: TGTGCCAGCAGCCCGGGGACAGCCCAGAACACTGAAGCTTTCTTT. Translating it yields CASSPGTAQNTEAFF. Full variable domain (remainder filled in from reference TRBV13 and TRBJ1-1): AAGVIQSPRHLIKEKRETATLKCYPIPRHDTVYWYQQGPGQDPQFLISFYEKMQSDKGSIPDRFSAQQFSDYHSELNMSSLELGDSALYFCASSPGTAQNTEAFFGQGTRLTVV.

About this clone: At the DNA level, this CDR3 is encoded by other sequences in the same sample as well. The rearrangement uses TRBV18 and TRBJ1-1; D not resolved. V was trimmed by 0 bases and J by 2 bases, leaving 7 bases between them. The germline V gene encodes CDR1 KGHSH and CDR2 LQKENI. There are 14 residues in the CDR3. The CDR3 loop reads CASSPPNRNTEAFF. As DNA, the CDR3 is TGTGCCAGCTCACCACCCAACAGAAACACTGAAGCTTTCTTT.

The CDR3 sequence: CASTRTGDTEAFF. DNA for the CDR3: TGTGCCAGCACCAGGACAGGGGACACTGAAGCTTTCTTT. This chain links TRBV12-3 or TRBV12-4 with TRBJ1-1; 9 nucleotides line up with TRBD1. This CDR3 comprises 13 residues. With 7 bases clipped from V and 3 bases from J, the junction kept 3 bases outside the gene matches.

V usage is TRBV5-4 and J usage is TRBJ1-2; 7 bases are shared with TRBD1. V shed 1 base and J 2 bases; nucleotides not matched to a gene: 11. In germline, CDR1 is SGHNT, CDR2 YYREEE (reference sequence). This CDR3 spans 17 amino acids. This CDR3 reads CASSLYEGAGFNYGYTF. The CDR3 DNA reads TGTGCCAGCAGCTTGTACGAGGGGGCCGGCTTCAACTATGGCTACACCTTC.